The T cell receptor beta chain under discussion was sequenced for a study of cytomegalovirus exposure and HLA in healthy donors. Both 60 Vbeta primers and 13 Jbeta primers went into the PCR. Assay used: immunoSEQ multiplex PCR; TCRdb lists only in-frame clones, some missing. The sample contains 100,000 to 150,000 clones, more than 65% of which appear only once. Trimming cost V 6 bases and J 3 bases, with 14 bases left between them. Germline-derived CDR1 and CDR2 are MNHEY and SMNVEV (reference sequence). The CDR3 runs 14 residues. The chain links TRBV27 to TRBJ1-1; perhaps TRBD1 as D (6 bases). This sequence was found in a woman between 18 and 30 years old in good health and CMV-seronegative. Material for sequencing was PBMCs. CDR3 residues: CASRAQGIYTEAFF. The CDR3 DNA follows: TGTGCCAGCAGAGCTCAGGGGATATACACTGAAGCTTTCTTT.